This T cell receptor (beta chain) was captured by sequencing in a study of T cell changes during pregnancy in multiple sclerosis. Sequencing was performed with immunoSEQ multiplex PCR; in TCRdb, only in-frame clones are kept and a portion is missing. The sample lists fewer than 70,000 clones, approximately 91% occurring once. There are 13 residues in the CDR3. Deletions cut 5 bases from V and 8 bases from J, with 10 bases between. Germline CDR1 reads SGHTA; CDR2 reads FQGNSA. The chain uses TRBV7-2 and TRBJ1-6, with D uncertain. The origin of this receptor is a female donor with multiple sclerosis, enrolled in a pregnancy study. Here the sequenced sample was peripheral blood, taken in the third trimester of pregnancy. The CDR3 coding sequence is TGTGCCAGCAGCCCCCTGTCGGATTCACCCCTCCACTTT. It specifies CASSPLSDSPLHF.